This T cell receptor (beta chain) originates from a study of T cells in Graves' hyperthyroidism and ophthalmopathy. Patients with uncontrolled infections, other autoimmune diseases, pregnancy or lactation were excluded. CDR3 length: 14 residues. The V end was cut by 0 bases, the J end by 3 bases, with 10 bases between. The germline CDR1 and CDR2 sequences are SGHRS and YFSETQ. From RNA transcripts, TCR beta CDR3 regions were amplified. TCR CDR3 underwent first-round RT-PCR with the HTBI primer set. TCRdb reprocessed the multiplex PCR reads via MiXCR and lists one record per CDR3 protein. The profile shows about 600,000 distinct CDR3 sequences, more than 15% of them singletons. This clonotype was recorded many times.

V and J are TRBV5-1 and TRBJ2-7; D is undetermined. Specimen: blood. The TCR comes from a woman in her forties with Graves' ophthalmopathy. CDR3 protein: CASSLEGSYYEQYF. In DNA form, the CDR3 reads TGCGCCAGCAGCTTGGAAGGCAGTTACTACGAGCAGTACTTC.